Listed here are 5 T cell receptor beta chains from one sample, sequenced in a study of T-cell memory formation after mild COVID-19. Each CDR3 protein is one row after TCRdb ran MiXCR on the 5' RACE reads. This table holds 200,000 or so distinct CDR3 sequences, around 17% found once. Sequenced: PBMCs or a T cell subset sorted from them (not recorded which). The source of these receptors is an adult woman who had mild COVID-19 (a few samples of this study predate the infection). Cell type and time point are not known.

The J gene is TRBJ2-3, the V gene TRBV2, with TRBD1 identical over 8 bases. V gave up 6 bases and J gave up 1 base; unmatched junction bases: 6. The germline V gene has CDR1 SNHLY and CDR2 FYNNEI. The CDR3 spans 15 residues. The CDR3 nucleotides read TGTGCCAGCAGAGACGACAGGGGAGGCACAGATACGCAGTATTTT. Amino acid sequence: CASRDDRGGTDTQYF. Supplemented by reference TRBV2 and TRBJ2-3, the full variable domain reads EPEVTQTPSHQVTQMGQEVILRCVPISNHLYFYWYRQILGQKVEFLVSFYNNEISEKSEIFDDQFSVERPDGSNFTLKIRSTKLEDSAMYFCASRDDRGGTDTQYFGPGTRLTVL.

Only a few counts were recorded for this clonotype. The chain links TRBV5-1 to TRBJ2-3; 7 positions agree with TRBD2. V gave up 4 bases and J gave up 0 bases; unmatched junction bases: 8. Germline-derived CDR1 and CDR2 are SGHRS and YFSETQ. The CDR3 loop spans 16 amino acids. The CDR3 nucleotides are TGCGCCAGCAGCCCGGCTGGTAGCGGGAGCACAGATACGCAGTATTTT. Residues: CASSPAGSGSTDTQYF.

J is TRBJ2-1 and V is TRBV12-3 or TRBV12-4, with D possibly matching TRBD1 (6 bases). CDR3 length: 14 residues. V lost 7 bases to trimming and J lost 5 bases, with 15 bases between them. The CDR3 here is CASKPGHTNNEQFF. The CDR3, as DNA: TGTGCCAGCAAGCCGGGACATACTAACAATGAGCAGTTCTTC.

This chain links TRBV5-1 with TRBJ2-3; D is unresolved. Per germline, CDR1 SGHRS and CDR2 YFSETQ. With 0 bases removed from V and 4 bases from J, the gap between germline ends came to 15 bases. The CDR3 runs to 16 residues. CDR3 protein: CASSLVQSTRSDTQYF. In nucleotides, the CDR3 is TGCGCCAGCAGCTTGGTCCAGAGTACAAGATCAGATACGCAGTATTTT.

This clonotype was seen only a few times. The chain links TRBV7-9 to TRBJ1-1, with D possibly TRBD1 on 5 matching bases. V lost 0 bases and J lost 4, with 12 bases in between. The CDR3 totals 15 residues. Looked up from germline, CDR1 is SEHNR and CDR2 is FQNEAQ (reference sequence). As DNA, the CDR3 is TGTGCCAGCAGCTTAGCGTCAGGGTACGGCACTGAAGCTTTCTTT. It is translated as CASSLASGYGTEAFF.